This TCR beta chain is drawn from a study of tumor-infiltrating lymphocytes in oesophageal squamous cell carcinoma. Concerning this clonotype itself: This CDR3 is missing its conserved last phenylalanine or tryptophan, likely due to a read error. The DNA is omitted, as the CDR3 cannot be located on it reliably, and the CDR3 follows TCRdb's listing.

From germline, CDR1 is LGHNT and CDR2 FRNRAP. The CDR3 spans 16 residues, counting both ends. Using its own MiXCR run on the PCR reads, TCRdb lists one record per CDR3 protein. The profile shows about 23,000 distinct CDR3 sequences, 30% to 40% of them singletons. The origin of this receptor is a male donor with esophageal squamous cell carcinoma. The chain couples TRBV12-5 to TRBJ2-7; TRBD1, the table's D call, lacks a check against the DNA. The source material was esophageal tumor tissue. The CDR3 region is CASGFWGSDYGYTFGS.